This TCR beta chain was sequenced during a study of T-cell memory formation after mild COVID-19. Study-wide results and caveats: CD4/CD8 balance held among clones contracting day 15 to 85, and later expanders leaned CD4+.

This clonotype was detected only a few times. The antigen remains unidentified. V lost 1 base to trimming and J lost 2 bases, with 5 bases between them. The CDR3 is made up of 14 amino acids. Germline V CDR1 and CDR2: KGHDR, SFDVKD. TCRdb used MiXCR to reprocess the 5' RACE reads, holding one entry per CDR3 protein. The sample includes approximately 430,000 distinct CDR3 sequences, about 22% of them seen just once. The chain is built from TRBV24-1 and TRBJ2-1, with D uncertain. Sequencing was done on a sample of PBMCs or a T cell subset sorted from them (not recorded which). This TCR derives from an adult woman who had mild COVID-19 (a few samples of this study predate the infection). Cell type and time point are not known. The CDR3 sequence: CATSDFRAYNEQFF. The CDR3 DNA reads TGTGCCACCAGTGATTTTAGGGCCTACAATGAGCAGTTCTTC.